The present T cell receptor beta chain was sequenced within a study of shared clonotypes between healthy human individuals. Study-wide findings and caveats: Richness estimates generally favored naive over memory subsets.

Regarding this clone: Its specificity is unknown.

Repertoires were generated with immunoSEQ multiplex PCR, while TCRdb's copy carries only in-frame clones and drops some. The sample contains around 1,900,000 clones, roughly 95% of which appear only once. V lost 0 bases, J lost 2 bases, and 11 bases lay in between. The CDR3 has 16 amino acids. In germline, CDR1 is LGHNA, CDR2 YSLEER. CD45RO-negative CD8 cells positively selected for CCR7 made up the naive population, which excluded terminally differentiated effector memory CD45RA+ cells. This clonotype was sampled from a man aged 18 to 35 in good health. Some clones in this sample may be carry-over from other donors' samples. This chain joins TRBV4-3 and TRBJ2-1; TRBD2 might be the D (6 bases). Sequenced input: naive CD8+ T cells from PBMCs. CDR3 in amino acids: CASSQDWAGPYNEQFF. CDR3 DNA: TGCGCCAGCAGCCAAGATTGGGCGGGGCCCTACAATGAGCAGTTCTTC.